This record concerns one T cell receptor beta chain sequence. Likely a read error: the CDR3 ends without its conserved phenylalanine or tryptophan. No DNA is shown, since the ends of the CDR3 on it are uncertain; the CDR3 is the one TCRdb lists. The data stem from a study of metastatic and nonmetastatic thyroid tumors. The CDR3 region is 11 residues in length, termini included. Germline CDR1 is WSHSY and CDR2 is SAAADI. Patients were all untreated before their thyroid surgery. With MiXCR, TCRdb called clones anew from the PCR reads. The sample lists 7,000 to 9,500 clones, over 20% occurring once. The specimen was tumor tissue. The origin of this receptor is a female donor with papillary thyroid cancer or a benign thyroid nodule (not recorded which). Some clones in this sample may be carry-over from other donors' samples. This chain links TRBV10-2 with TRBJ2-1. CDR3 residues: CASKSYNEKVV.